Following are 9 T cell receptor beta chains from one sample sequenced in a study of blood T cell repertoires in COVID-19. Libraries were prepared by immunoSEQ multiplex PCR; TCRdb keeps only in-frame clonotypes and omits some of them. The sample records about 53,000 clones, about 86% being singletons. Sequences were obtained from peripheral blood. The receptors derive from a woman older than 75 with COVID-19, enrolled during active disease.

The V call is TRBV9, the J call TRBJ2-5; TRBD2 might be the D (5 bases). This CDR3 is 16 amino acids long. Trimming stripped 4 bases from V and 4 bases from J, with 20 bases between. CDR1 and CDR2 (germline): SGDLS, YYNGEE. CDR3 in amino acids: CASSPRPSSSGETQYF. The DNA for the CDR3 is TGTGCCAGCAGCCCCCGACCTAGCTCCTCTGGAGAGACCCAGTACTTC. The full variable domain, with the rest looked up from reference TRBV9 and TRBJ2-5, is DSGVTQTPKHLITATGQRVTLRCSPRSGDLSVYWYQQSLDQGLQFLIQYYNGEERAKGNILERFSAQQFPDLHSELNLSSLELGDSALYFCASSPRPSSSGETQYFGPGTRLLVL.

This chain uses TRBV7-6 with TRBJ2-7; unclear D gene. The CDR3 runs to 13 residues. Trimming shortened V by 6 bases and J by 3 bases, and 12 bases separated the two germline ends. Germline V gene data show CDR1 as SGHVS and CDR2 as FNYEAQ. As DNA, the CDR3 is TGTGCCAGCAGTCTAGATACGGGCTACGAGCAGTACTTC. Its protein product is CASSLDTGYEQYF.

This rearrangement joins TRBV11-2 to TRBJ2-1, with 13 bases that match TRBD2. This CDR3 is built from 15 residues. Germline V lookup: CDR1 SGHAT, CDR2 FQNNGV. Trimming at V came to 5 bases and at J to 4 bases, leaving 2 bases not matched to a gene. The CDR3 DNA reads TGTGCCAGCAGCCTGGGACTAGCGGGATACAATGAGCAGTTCTTC. Amino acids: CASSLGLAGYNEQFF.

V usage is TRBV4-1 and J usage is TRBJ2-7; D possibly corresponds to TRBD1 (6 bases). Germline assignment: CDR1 MGHRA and CDR2 YSYEKL. V lost 4 bases and J 3 bases, leaving 13 bases between the germline ends. CDR3 size: 14 residues. The CDR3 bases are TGCGCCAGCAGCCCAGGGGAGAGGGGCTACGAGCAGTACTTC. Translation gives CASSPGERGYEQYF.

The rearrangement links TRBV7-8 to TRBJ1-2; 8 nucleotides match TRBD1. The CDR3 sequence is 16 residues long. The V and J ends lost 6 bases and 5 bases, in that order; junction bases with no gene match: 14. CDR1 and CDR2 (germline): SGHVS, FQNEAQ. The CDR3 reads CASSPDRADGMYGYTF. The CDR3, as DNA: TGTGCCAGCAGTCCGGACAGGGCGGACGGAATGTATGGCTACACCTTC. Based on the CDR3 plus reference TRBV7-8 and TRBJ1-2, the full variable domain is GAGVSQSPRYKVAKRGQDVALRCDPISGHVSLFWYQQALGQGPEFLTYFQNEAQLDKSGLPSDRFFAERPEGSVSTLKIQRTQQEDSAVYLCASSPDRADGMYGYTFGSGTRLTVV.

V and J are TRBV2 and TRBJ2-7; 7 bases are shared with TRBD2. J lost 7 bases, V lost 5 bases, and 5 bases had no gene match. Germline CDR1 SNHLY, CDR2 FYNNEI. This CDR3 region has 12 residues. In DNA form, the CDR3 reads TGTGCCAGCAGTCAAGACGGGGGGGAGCAGTACTTC. This encodes CASSQDGGEQYF.

The chain recombines TRBV4-1 with TRBJ1-2, with D perhaps TRBD1 (5 bases). CDR1 is MGHRA, CDR2 YSYEKL, per germline. V lost 0 bases, J lost 5 bases, and 19 bases lay in between. The CDR3 has 17 amino acids. The chain's CDR3 is CASSQDPVAGSRYGYTF. The CDR3 DNA sequence: TGCGCCAGCAGCCAAGACCCGGTCGCAGGGTCTCGGTATGGCTACACCTTC.

The chain is built from TRBV27 and TRBJ2-1; D possibly corresponds to TRBD1 (5 bases). Germline CDR1 and CDR2: MNHEY and SMNVEV (reference sequence). V was pared by 2 bases and J by 5 bases, with 10 bases between. The CDR3 has 14 amino acids. The CDR3 nucleotides are TGTGCCAGCAGTTTACTGGGGCCGGACAATGAGCAGTTCTTC. As protein: CASSLLGPDNEQFF.

The V gene is TRBV6-6, the J gene TRBJ2-1; 12 bases agree with TRBD2. V lost 5 bases, J lost 9 bases, and 5 bases stayed unmatched. The germline CDR1 and CDR2 sequences are MNHNY and SVGAGI (reference sequence). The CDR3 has 14 amino acids. CDR3 sequence: CASSRLAGEGEQFF. The CDR3 nucleotides read TGTGCCAGCAGTAGACTAGCGGGAGAAGGTGAGCAGTTCTTC.